This passage covers 20 T cell receptor beta chains from one sample sequenced in a study of shared clonotypes between healthy human individuals. Generated by immunoSEQ multiplex PCR, the TCRdb table keeps only in-frame clones and is missing some. The sample shows roughly 2 million clones, approximately 94% of them seen only once. Material: naive CD4+ T cells sorted from blood. Subset described: CD45RA+ positively selected. These receptor sequences come from a man aged 18 to 29 in good health.

The V and J genes are TRBV4-3 and TRBJ2-2; 10 nucleotides align to TRBD2. The V and J ends lost 3 bases and 5 bases, in that order; junction bases with no gene match: 9. This CDR3 contains 17 residues. Germline CDR1 is LGHNA and CDR2 is YSLEER. The CDR3 here is CASSQLPGLAWTGELFF. The CDR3 coding sequence is TGCGCCAGCAGCCAGCTACCGGGACTAGCGTGGACCGGGGAGCTGTTTTTT.

The rearrangement links TRBV5-5 to TRBJ2-1, with 10 nucleotides matching TRBD2. The CDR3 consists of 15 residues. Germline values: CDR1 SGHKS, CDR2 YYEKEE (reference sequence). Trimming removed 5 bases from V and 4 bases from J; junction bases left unmatched: 6. CDR3 coding DNA: TGTGCCAGCAGAGCCACTAGCGGGACGTACAATGAGCAGTTCTTC. Its translation is CASRATSGTYNEQFF.

The chain recombines TRBV4-3 with TRBJ1-2; TRBD1 aligns across 7 bases. After removal of 0 bases from V and 8 bases from J, the junction contained 3 bases not matched to a gene. The CDR3 is 13 amino acids. CDR1 and CDR2 from the germline V gene are LGHNA and YSLEER. CDR3 region: CASSQDHRGGYTF. In DNA, the CDR3 is TGCGCCAGCAGCCAAGACCACAGGGGCGGCTACACCTTC.

V gene TRBV5-1 combines with J gene TRBJ1-4; 9 bases fit TRBD1. This CDR3 is 14 amino acids long. The V gene's germline CDR1 is SGHRS and CDR2 YFSETQ. The J segment lost 8 bases and the V segment lost 3 bases, leaving 5 bases of the junction unmatched. The CDR3 bases are TGCGCCAGCAGCTCCCGGGACAGGGCGGAAAAACTGTTTTTT. Encoded protein: CASSSRDRAEKLFF. Based on the CDR3 plus reference TRBV5-1 and TRBJ1-4, the full variable domain is KAGVTQTPRYLIKTRGQQVTLSCSPISGHRSVSWYQQTPGQGLQFLFEYFSETQRNKGNFPGRFSGRQFSNSRSEMNVSTLELGDSALYLCASSSRDRAEKLFFGSGTQLSVL.

Turning to this clone: At the DNA level, this CDR3 is encoded by other sequences in the same sample as well. The chain carries TRBV5-4 and TRBJ2-3; no reliable D call. The length of the CDR3 is 12 residues. Per germline, CDR1 SGHNT and CDR2 YYREEE (reference sequence). V was trimmed by 4 bases and J by 0 bases, leaving 3 bases between them. The DNA for the CDR3 is TGTGCCAGCAGCAGGAGCACAGATACGCAGTATTTT. Protein: CASSRSTDTQYF.

This chain uses TRBV15 with TRBJ2-2, with 7 bases that match TRBD1. V was clipped by 5 bases and J by 6 bases; unmatched bases: 12. The germline V gene encodes CDR1 LNHNV and CDR2 YYDKDF (reference sequence). The CDR3 is 16 amino acids. The CDR3 DNA reads as TGTGCCACCAGCCGAAACGTCTTGACAGGGCCCGGGGAGCTGTTTTTT. It yields the protein CATSRNVLTGPGELFF.

The chain carries TRBV19 and TRBJ1-2; 7 positions match TRBD1. Germline trimming cut 8 bases from V and 7 bases from J; bases unmatched to any gene: 7. Germline values: CDR1 LNHDA, CDR2 SQIVND (reference sequence). The CDR3 totals 12 residues. The CDR3 DNA is TGTGCCAGTCAACAGGGGAATGGTGGCTACACCTTC. It yields the protein CASQQGNGGYTF.

The chain recombines TRBV9 with TRBJ2-2; TRBD1 matches at 7 bases. Germline V gene sequence: CDR1 SGDLS, CDR2 YYNGEE. V was pared by 6 bases and J by 5 bases, with 13 bases of the junction left unmatched. CDR3 size: 16 residues. The CDR3 region is CASTKQGSGWTGELFF. Written as DNA, the CDR3 is TGTGCCAGCACCAAACAGGGGTCTGGCTGGACCGGGGAGCTGTTTTTT.

The chain links TRBV11-2 to TRBJ2-3, with TRBD1 identical over 8 bases. V dropped 5 bases and J dropped 2; count of bases not matched to a gene: 12. The CDR3 has 17 amino acids. The germline V gene encodes CDR1 SGHAT and CDR2 FQNNGV. CDR3 in amino acids: CASSQFGGQGATDTQYF. The CDR3 coding sequence is TGTGCCAGCAGCCAATTTGGGGGTCAGGGGGCCACAGATACGCAGTATTTT.

The chain recombines TRBV5-4 with TRBJ2-3, with 12 bases matching TRBD2. J was trimmed by 5 bases and V by 4 bases; bases with no gene match: 8. The CDR3 sequence is 16 residues long. Germline assignment: CDR1 SGHNT and CDR2 YYREEE (reference sequence). In nucleotides, the CDR3 is TGTGCCAGCAGCAAAAGACTAGCGGGAGTCCAAGATACGCAGTATTTT. Protein: CASSKRLAGVQDTQYF.

The chain joins TRBV7-6 to TRBJ1-5, with 10 bases lining up with TRBD1. J lost 5 bases, V lost 5 bases, and 21 bases had no gene match. The CDR3 has 20 residues. Germline V gene data show CDR1 as SGHVS and CDR2 as FNYEAQ. In DNA, the CDR3 is TGTGCCAGCAGCCGCGGGTGGGACAGGGGCCCGCTTGGGGTTCATCAGCCCCAGCATTTT. Amino acid sequence: CASSRGWDRGPLGVHQPQHF.

The chain employs TRBV5-1 and TRBJ2-1, with 11 nucleotides matching TRBD2. In germline, CDR1 is SGHRS, CDR2 YFSETQ. Germline trimming cut 1 base from V and 0 bases from J; bases unmatched to any gene: 9. The CDR3 spans 19 residues. CDR3 loop: CASSLLPTSGGSSYNEQFF. DNA for the CDR3: TGCGCCAGCAGCTTGCTCCCTACTAGCGGGGGTAGCTCCTACAATGAGCAGTTCTTC.

This chain joins TRBV14 and TRBJ2-7; a possible D gene is TRBD1 (6 bases). V was cut by 1 base and J by 5 bases, with 9 bases left in between. The CDR3 runs to 13 residues. Germline CDR1 and CDR2: SGHDN and FVKESK. The CDR3, as DNA: TGTGCCAGCAGCCAAGTGGGGGCCCACGAGCAGTACTTC. Protein product: CASSQVGAHEQYF. The full variable domain, in which reference TRBV14 and TRBJ2-7 provide the parts outside the CDR3, is EAGVTQFPSHSVIEKGQTVTLRCDPISGHDNLYWYRRVMGKEIKFLLHFVKESKQDESGMPNNRFLAERTGGTYSTLKVQPAELEDSGVYFCASSQVGAHEQYFGPGTRLTVT.

The chain links TRBV12-2 to TRBJ2-7. TRBV12-2 represents a pseudogene. The CDR3 covers 14 residues. The CDR3 spells CASRLPGPHYEQYF. The DNA of the CDR3 is TGTGCAAGTCGCTTGCCGGGGCCCCACTACGAGCAGTACTTC.

In its sample, this clone was seen a few times. The rearrangement links TRBV19 to TRBJ1-2, with 8 bases lining up with TRBD1. From germline, CDR1 is LNHDA and CDR2 SQIVND (reference sequence). This CDR3 has 13 residues. The trim removed 6 bases at V and 5 bases at J, leaving 5 bases unmatched. CDR3 bases: TGTGCCAGTAGGGCGGACAGGGAATATGGCTACACCTTC. Protein product: CASRADREYGYTF.

The V gene is TRBV30, the J gene TRBJ1-1; D is possibly TRBD1 (5 bases). V lost 0 bases to trimming and J lost 5 bases, with 10 bases between them. This CDR3 has 13 residues. Germline V gene sequence: CDR1 GTSNPN, CDR2 SVGIG (reference sequence). In nucleotides, the CDR3 is TGTGCCTGGAGTGTAGGGGAGAGGACTGAAGCTTTCTTT. Its translation: CAWSVGERTEAFF.

This chain joins TRBV10-2 and TRBJ2-2; D gene ambiguous. Germline lookup yields CDR1 WSHSY and CDR2 SAAADI. Between the trimmed V and J ends, which lost 4 bases and 1 base, there was a span of 10 bases. This CDR3 has 15 residues. CDR3 residues: CASSVAPRNTGELFF. CDR3 sequence (DNA): TGCGCCAGCAGTGTAGCACCTAGGAACACCGGGGAGCTGTTTTTT.

About this clone itself: Other DNA sequences within the sample encode an identical CDR3. The chain combines TRBV5-1 with TRBJ2-7; TRBD1 might be the D (5 bases). Germline V gene lookup returns CDR1 SGHRS and CDR2 YFSETQ. V lost 2 bases to trimming and J lost 3 bases, with 6 bases between them. The CDR3 totals 12 residues. The CDR3 protein is CASSLGDYEQYF. CDR3 DNA: TGCGCCAGCAGCTTAGGGGACTACGAGCAGTACTTC.

V is TRBV19 and J is TRBJ1-5, with a possible D match to TRBD1 (5 bases). Trimming stripped 3 bases from V and 5 bases from J, with 8 bases between. This CDR3 spans 13 amino acids. CDR1 and CDR2 (germline): LNHDA, SQIVND (reference sequence). The CDR3 here is CASSMAGYQPQHF. In nucleotides, the CDR3 is TGTGCCAGTAGTATGGCAGGGTATCAGCCCCAGCATTTT.

V and J are TRBV2 and TRBJ2-3, with unresolved D. This CDR3 region has 13 residues. Trimming cost V 3 bases and J 4 bases, with 8 bases left between them. Germline-derived CDR1 and CDR2 are SNHLY and FYNNEI. The CDR3 spells CASSDTGPDTQYF. CDR3 bases: TGTGCCAGCAGTGACACTGGTCCAGATACGCAGTATTTT.